This T cell receptor (beta chain) stems from a study of blood T cell repertoires in COVID-19. Study-wide background: Collection of acute and convalescent COVID-19 samples took place in the United States, Italy and Spain. PBMCs, B-cell-depleted T cells, or T cells were the source of the cDNA or gDNA that made up the material.

Measured with immunoSEQ multiplex PCR; TCRdb has only the in-frame clones, and not every one. The table has hundreds of thousands of clones, around 89% seen once. The CDR3 contains 12 residues. Germline V gene data show CDR1 as MNHEY and CDR2 as SMNVEV (reference sequence). Sequences were obtained from peripheral blood. This chain links TRBV27 with TRBJ1-2; TRBD1 matches at 7 bases. This receptor was identified in a woman aged 25 to 39 with COVID-19, enrolled during active disease. The CDR3, as DNA: TGTGCGTCAGGGGGTGGTAACTATGGCTACACCTTC. It codes for CASGGGNYGYTF.